This T cell receptor beta chain stems from a study of blood T cell repertoires in COVID-19. The V end lost 2 bases, the J end lost 2 bases, and 9 bases lay between the germline ends. Germline V gene lookup returns CDR1 SEHNR and CDR2 FQNEAQ (reference sequence). This CDR3 has 14 amino acids. Per the study methods: Cell counts per sample came from amplifying reference gene primers. Libraries were prepared by immunoSEQ multiplex PCR; TCRdb keeps only in-frame clonotypes and omits some of them. The DNA was the basis for D and trimming; V, J and clone size are from that table. The sample has some 250,000 clones, around nine tenths seen once; the top ten hold about 2.1%.

The sequenced sample consisted of peripheral blood. This receptor was identified in a man aged 25-45 years with active or convalescent COVID-19. The chain employs TRBV7-9 and TRBJ1-1, with TRBD1 as a possible D gene (5 bases). CDR3 DNA: TGTGCCAGCAGCTTACCAGGGCCAAACACTGAAGCTTTCTTT. Its translation: CASSLPGPNTEAFF.